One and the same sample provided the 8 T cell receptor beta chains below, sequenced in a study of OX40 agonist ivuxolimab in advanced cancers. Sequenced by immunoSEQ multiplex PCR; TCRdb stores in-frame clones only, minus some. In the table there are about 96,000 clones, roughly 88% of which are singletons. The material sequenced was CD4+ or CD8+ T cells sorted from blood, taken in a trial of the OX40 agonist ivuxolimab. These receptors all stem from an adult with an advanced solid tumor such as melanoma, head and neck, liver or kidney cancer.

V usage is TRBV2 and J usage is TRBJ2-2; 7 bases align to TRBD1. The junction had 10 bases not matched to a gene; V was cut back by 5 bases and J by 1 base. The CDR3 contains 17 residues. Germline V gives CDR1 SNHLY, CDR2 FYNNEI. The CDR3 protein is CASSPNRAGGNTGELFF. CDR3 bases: TGTGCCAGCAGTCCTAATAGGGCAGGGGGGAACACCGGGGAGCTGTTTTTT.

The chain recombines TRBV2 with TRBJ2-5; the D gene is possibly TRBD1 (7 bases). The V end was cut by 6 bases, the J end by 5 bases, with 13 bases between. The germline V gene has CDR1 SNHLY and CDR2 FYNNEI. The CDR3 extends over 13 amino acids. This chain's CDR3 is CASRKGAGETQYF. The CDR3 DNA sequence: TGTGCCAGCAGAAAGGGGGCGGGGGAGACCCAGTACTTC.

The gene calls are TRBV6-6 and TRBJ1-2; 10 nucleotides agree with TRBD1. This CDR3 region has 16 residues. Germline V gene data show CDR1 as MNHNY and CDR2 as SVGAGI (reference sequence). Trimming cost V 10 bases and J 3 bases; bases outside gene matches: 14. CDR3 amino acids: CATTRGDRGPDYGYTF. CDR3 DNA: TGTGCCACCACACGCGGGGACAGGGGTCCGGACTATGGCTACACCTTC.

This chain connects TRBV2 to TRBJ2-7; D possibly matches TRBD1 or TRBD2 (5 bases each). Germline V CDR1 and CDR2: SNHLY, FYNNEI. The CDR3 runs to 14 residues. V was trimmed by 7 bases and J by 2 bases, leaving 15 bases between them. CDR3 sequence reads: CASIRDALTYEQYF. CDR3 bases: TGTGCCAGCATCAGGGACGCCCTAACCTACGAGCAGTACTTC.

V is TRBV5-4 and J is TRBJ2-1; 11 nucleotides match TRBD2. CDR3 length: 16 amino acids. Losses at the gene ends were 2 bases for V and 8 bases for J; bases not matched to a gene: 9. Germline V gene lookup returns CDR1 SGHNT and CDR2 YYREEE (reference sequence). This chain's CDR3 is CASSFLAGGLNDEQFF. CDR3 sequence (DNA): TGTGCCAGCAGCTTCCTAGCGGGAGGCCTCAACGATGAGCAGTTCTTC.

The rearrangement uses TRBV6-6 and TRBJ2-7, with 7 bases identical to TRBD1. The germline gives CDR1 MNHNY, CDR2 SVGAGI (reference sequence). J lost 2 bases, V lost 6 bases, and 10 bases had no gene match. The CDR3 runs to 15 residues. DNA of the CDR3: TGTGCCAGCAGCAGAACAGGGGTTGGGGCCTACGAGCAGTACTTC. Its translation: CASSRTGVGAYEQYF.

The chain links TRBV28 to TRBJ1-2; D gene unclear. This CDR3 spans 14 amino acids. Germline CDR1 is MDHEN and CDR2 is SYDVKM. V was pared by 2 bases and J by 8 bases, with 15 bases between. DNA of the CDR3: TGTGCCAGCAGTTTAGGAGTTATGGCTTGGGGCTACACCTTC. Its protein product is CASSLGVMAWGYTF.

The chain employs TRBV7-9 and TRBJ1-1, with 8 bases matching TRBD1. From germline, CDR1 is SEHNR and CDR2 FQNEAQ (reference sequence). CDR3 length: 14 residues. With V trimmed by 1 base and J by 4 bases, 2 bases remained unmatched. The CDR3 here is CASSLGTGTTEAFF. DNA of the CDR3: TGTGCCAGCAGCTTAGGGACAGGGACCACTGAAGCTTTCTTT.